The 9 T cell receptor beta chains below were found in one sample sequenced in a study of blood T cells in healthy people across ages. A sample-barcoded 5' primer and a J-beta primer mix were used in a second PCR of roughly 7 to 11 cycles. TCRdb called the 5' RACE reads again in MiXCR, with one record for every CDR3 protein. The top ten hold over 40% of the sample, which has approximately 360,000 distinct CDR3 sequences, 52% seen once. The sequenced sample consisted of blood. The receptors were gathered from a man between 60 and 75 years old in good health.

This chain uses TRBV3-1 with TRBJ2-1; 8 nucleotides line up with TRBD1. CDR1 and CDR2 from the germline V gene are LGHDT and YNNKEL (reference sequence). Unmatched junction bases numbered 4, after V lost 1 base and J lost 8 bases. The CDR3 contains 14 residues. As DNA, the CDR3 is TGTGCCAGCAGCCAAGCCCAGACAGGGGATGAGCAGTTCTTC. As protein: CASSQAQTGDEQFF.

V is TRBV3-1 and J is TRBJ2-7; TRBD2 matches 10 bases. The J call is uncertain, as TRBJ2-5 better fits the DNA end. The CDR3 totals 19 residues. Germline V gives CDR1 LGHDT, CDR2 YNNKEL (reference sequence). The CDR3 is CASSQDYFVASGSVETQYF. CDR3 bases: TGTGCCAGCAGCCAAGATTATTTCGTGGCTAGCGGGAGCGTGGAGACCCAGTACTTC.

The chain has TRBV12-3 or TRBV12-4 and TRBJ2-1; TRBD2 agrees at 10 bases. The CDR3 extends over 14 amino acids. The V and J ends lost 7 bases and 1 base, in that order; junction bases with no gene match: 1. The chain's CDR3 is CASKAGGSYNEQFF. CDR3 nucleotides: TGTGCCAGCAAAGCGGGAGGGTCCTACAATGAGCAGTTCTTC.

This chain's CDR3 is CASRPDYTGELFF. Written as DNA, the CDR3 is TGTGCCAGCAGGCCCGACTACACCGGGGAGCTGTTTTTT. The chain couples TRBV6-2 or TRBV6-3 to TRBJ2-2; D gene ambiguous. The CDR3 loop spans 13 amino acids. CDR1 is MNHEY, CDR2 SVGEGT, per germline. V lost 6 bases and J 3 bases, leaving 8 bases between the germline ends.

The chain couples TRBV6-2 or TRBV6-3 to TRBJ1-2, with 7 positions matching TRBD1. The V gene end was trimmed by 5 bases and the J gene end by 6 bases; junction bases not matched to a gene: 6. CDR3 size: 13 residues. Germline loops: CDR1 MNHEY, CDR2 SVGEGT. Written as DNA, the CDR3 is TGTGCCAGCAGTCGTGACAGGGTCGATGGCTACACCTTC. The encoded protein is CASSRDRVDGYTF.

Regarding this clonotype: Sequence at one end of the junction differs from germline and may be a read error. The chain combines TRBV20-1 with TRBJ2-5, with D possibly matching TRBD1 (6 bases). The J call may not be correct, given that the DNA end is closer to TRBJ2-7. CDR1 and CDR2 from the germline V gene are DFQATT and SNEGSKA (reference sequence). The CDR3 covers 14 residues. This chain's CDR3 is CSVRAYRVRNEQYF. CDR3 in DNA: TGCAGTGTTAGAGCGTACAGGGTGAGAAACGAGCAGTACTTC.

The chain links TRBV3-1 to TRBJ1-1; the D is unclear. Germline V gene data show CDR1 as LGHDT and CDR2 as YNNKEL (reference sequence). V gave up 4 bases and J gave up 2 bases, with 11 bases separating them. The CDR3 spans 14 residues. CDR3 loop: CASSPRPGNTEAFF. CDR3 bases: TGTGCCAGCAGCCCTCGGCCGGGTAACACTGAAGCTTTCTTT.

The V call is TRBV29-1, the J call TRBJ1-2, with a tentative D call TRBD1 (6 bases). V lost 3 bases, J lost 4 bases, and 21 bases lay in between. The CDR3 loop spans 16 amino acids. The germline CDR1 and CDR2 sequences are SQVTM and ANQGSEA. CDR3 sequence reads: CSVDSQGIFRGYGYTF. CDR3 coding DNA: TGCAGCGTTGATAGCCAGGGGATCTTCAGGGGCTATGGCTACACCTTC.

J is TRBJ1-5 and V is TRBV7-8; D gene unclear. The length of the CDR3 is 16 residues. V was shortened by 5 bases and J by 0 bases, with 14 bases between the two germline ends. The germline gives CDR1 SGHVS, CDR2 FQNEAQ. CDR3 residues: CASSGRRDTSNQPQHF. CDR3 DNA sequence: TGTGCCAGCAGCGGGCGTCGGGATACTAGCAATCAGCCCCAGCATTTT.